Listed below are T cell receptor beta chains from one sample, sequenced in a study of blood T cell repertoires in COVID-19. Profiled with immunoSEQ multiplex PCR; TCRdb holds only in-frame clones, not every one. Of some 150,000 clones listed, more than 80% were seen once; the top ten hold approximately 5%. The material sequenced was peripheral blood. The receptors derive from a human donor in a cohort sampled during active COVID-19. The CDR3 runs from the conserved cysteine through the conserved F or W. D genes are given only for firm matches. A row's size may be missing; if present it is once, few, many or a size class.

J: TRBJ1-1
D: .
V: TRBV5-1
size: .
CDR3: CASSRESGTEAFF
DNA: TGCGCCAGCAGTAGGGAGAGTGGGACTGAAGCTTTCTTT

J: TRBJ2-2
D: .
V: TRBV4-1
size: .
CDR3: CASSQGGGRIGELFF
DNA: TGCGCCAGCAGCCAAGGGGGAGGCCGAATCGGGGAGCTGTTTTTT

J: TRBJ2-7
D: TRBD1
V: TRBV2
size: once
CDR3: CASSSPGQVYEQYF
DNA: TGTGCCAGCAGCTCCCCCGGACAGGTATACGAGCAGTACTTC

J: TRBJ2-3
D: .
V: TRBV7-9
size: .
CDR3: CASSLGQSTDTQYF
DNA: TGTGCCAGCAGCTTAGGGCAGTCGACAGATACGCAGTATTTT

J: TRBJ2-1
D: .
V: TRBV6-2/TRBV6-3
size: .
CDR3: CASSGSSLGLNEQFF
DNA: TGTGCCAGCAGTGGATCGAGTCTGGGGCTGAATGAGCAGTTCTTC

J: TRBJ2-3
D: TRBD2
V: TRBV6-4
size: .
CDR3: CASSDGTRGFDTQYF
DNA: TGTGCCAGCAGTGACGGGACTAGGGGATTCGATACGCAGTATTTT

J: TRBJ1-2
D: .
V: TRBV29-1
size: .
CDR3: CSVDGWAYGYTF
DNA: TGCAGCGTTGATGGCTGGGCCTATGGCTACACCTTC

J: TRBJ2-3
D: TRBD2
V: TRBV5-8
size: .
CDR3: CASSKGSLAGGPGDTQYF
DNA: TGTGCCAGCAGCAAAGGGAGTCTAGCGGGAGGGCCAGGGGATACGCAGTATTTT

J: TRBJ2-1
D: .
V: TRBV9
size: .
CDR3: CASSATTGEAYNEQFF
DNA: TGTGCCAGCAGCGCAACAACAGGGGAGGCCTACAATGAGCAGTTCTTC

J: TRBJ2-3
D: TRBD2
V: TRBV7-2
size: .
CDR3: CASSLAGTSATDTQYF
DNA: TGTGCCAGCAGCTTGGCGGGGACTAGCGCAACAGATACGCAGTATTTT

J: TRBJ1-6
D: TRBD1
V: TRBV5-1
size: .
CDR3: CASRDRVDNSPLHF
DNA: TGCGCCAGCAGGGACAGGGTGGATAATTCACCCCTCCACTTT

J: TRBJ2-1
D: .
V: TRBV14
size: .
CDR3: CASSQVRDSYNEQFF
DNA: TGTGCCAGCAGCCAAGTGCGGGACTCCTACAATGAGCAGTTCTTC

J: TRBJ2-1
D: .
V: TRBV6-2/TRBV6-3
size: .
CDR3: CASSYSAASSYNEQFF
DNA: TGTGCCAGCAGTTACTCGGCGGCAAGCTCCTACAATGAGCAGTTCTTC

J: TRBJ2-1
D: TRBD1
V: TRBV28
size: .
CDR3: CASSPGQGPYNEQFF
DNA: TGTGCCAGCAGTCCCGGACAGGGTCCCTACAATGAGCAGTTCTTC

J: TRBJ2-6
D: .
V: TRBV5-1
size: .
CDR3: CASSPDNPARNSGANVLTF
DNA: TGCGCCAGCAGCCCCGACAATCCGGCCCGAAACTCTGGGGCCAACGTCCTGACTTTC

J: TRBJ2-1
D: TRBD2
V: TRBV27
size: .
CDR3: CASSLTGGGNEQFF
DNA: TGTGCCAGCAGTTTAACGGGGGGGGGCAATGAGCAGTTCTTC

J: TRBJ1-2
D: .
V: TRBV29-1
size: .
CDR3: CSVGGGNYGYTF
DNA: TGCAGCGTTGGAGGAGGGAACTATGGCTACACCTTC

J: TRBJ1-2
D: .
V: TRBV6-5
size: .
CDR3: CASSYHLDFEKGYTF
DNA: TGTGCCAGCAGTTACCACTTGGACTTCGAGAAGGGCTACACCTTC

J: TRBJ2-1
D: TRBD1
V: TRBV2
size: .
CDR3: CASSRDREQFF
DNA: TGTGCCAGCAGCCGGGACAGGGAGCAGTTCTTC

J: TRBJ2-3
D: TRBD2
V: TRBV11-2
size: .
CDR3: CASSLVTSGGGPDTQYF
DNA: TGTGCCAGCAGCTTAGTAACTAGCGGGGGGGGCCCAGATACGCAGTATTTT

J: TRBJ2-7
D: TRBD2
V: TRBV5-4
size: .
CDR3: CASSRGGGGPAYEQYF
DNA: TGTGCCAGCAGCCGGGGGGGCGGGGGACCTGCCTACGAGCAGTACTTC

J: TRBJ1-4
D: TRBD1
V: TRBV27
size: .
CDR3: CASKRGQGATNEKLFF
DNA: TGTGCCAGCAAAAGGGGACAGGGGGCAACTAATGAAAAACTGTTTTTT

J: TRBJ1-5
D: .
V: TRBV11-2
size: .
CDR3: CASSFRREQPQHF
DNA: TGTGCCAGCAGCTTTCGGCGGGAACAGCCCCAGCATTTT

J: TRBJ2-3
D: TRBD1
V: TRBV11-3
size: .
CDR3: CASSLSGTAASTDTQYF
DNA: TGTGCCAGCAGCTTGTCCGGGACAGCAGCTAGCACAGATACGCAGTATTTT

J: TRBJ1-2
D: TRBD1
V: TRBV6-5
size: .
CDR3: CASVPGQENYGYTF
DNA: TGTGCCAGCGTCCCGGGACAGGAGAACTATGGCTACACCTTC

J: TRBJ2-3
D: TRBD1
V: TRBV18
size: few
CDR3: CASSPASQGADTQYF
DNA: TGTGCCAGCTCACCAGCTTCGCAGGGGGCAGATACGCAGTATTTT

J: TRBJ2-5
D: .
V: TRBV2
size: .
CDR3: CASSEGLGWETQYF
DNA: TGTGCCAGCAGTGAAGGACTAGGATGGGAGACCCAGTACTTC

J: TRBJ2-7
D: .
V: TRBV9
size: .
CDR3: CASSVSDRTYEQYF
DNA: TGTGCCAGCAGCGTGTCGGACAGAACCTACGAGCAGTACTTC

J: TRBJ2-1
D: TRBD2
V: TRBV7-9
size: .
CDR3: CASSPAPGTSGRINEQFF
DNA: TGTGCCAGCAGTCCAGCGCCCGGGACTAGCGGTAGAATCAATGAGCAGTTCTTC

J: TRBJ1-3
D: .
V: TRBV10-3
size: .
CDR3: CAISESTGPGNTIYF
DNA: TGTGCCATCAGTGAGTCGACAGGCCCTGGAAACACCATATATTTT

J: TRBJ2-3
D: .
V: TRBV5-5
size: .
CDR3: CASSLGLVGTDTQYF
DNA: TGTGCCAGCAGCTTGGGACTAGTAGGCACAGATACGCAGTATTTT

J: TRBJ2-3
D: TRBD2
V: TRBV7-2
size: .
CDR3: CASSFGAGGSTDTQYF
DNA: TGTGCCAGCAGCTTCGGGGCGGGAGGGAGCACAGATACGCAGTATTTT

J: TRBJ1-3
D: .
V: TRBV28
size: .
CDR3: CASIEPGKPIYF
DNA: TGTGCCAGCATTGAACCGGGGAAACCCATATATTTT

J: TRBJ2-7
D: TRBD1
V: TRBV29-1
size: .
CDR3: CSVQPDRGRNEQYF
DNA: TGCAGCGTTCAACCGGACAGGGGGCGGAACGAGCAGTACTTC

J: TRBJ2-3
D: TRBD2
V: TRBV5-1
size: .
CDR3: CASSRTGTSGTDTQYF
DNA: TGCGCCAGCAGTCGAACCGGGACTAGCGGCACAGATACGCAGTATTTT

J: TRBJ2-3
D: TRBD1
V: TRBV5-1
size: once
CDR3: CASSTTIGQGAIDTQYF
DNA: TGCGCCAGCAGCACGACAATTGGACAGGGGGCGATAGATACGCAGTATTTT

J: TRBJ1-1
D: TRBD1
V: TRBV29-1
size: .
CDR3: CSVTGQGVPRAFF
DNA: TGCAGCGTTACGGGACAGGGGGTCCCAAGGGCTTTCTTT

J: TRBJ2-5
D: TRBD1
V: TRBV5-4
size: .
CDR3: CASSPGTAQETQYF
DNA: TGTGCCAGCAGCCCGGGGACAGCCCAAGAGACCCAGTACTTC

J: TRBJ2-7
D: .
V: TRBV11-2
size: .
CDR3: CASSLRPTQAYEQYF
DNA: TGTGCCAGCAGCTTACGGCCCACCCAGGCTTACGAGCAGTACTTC

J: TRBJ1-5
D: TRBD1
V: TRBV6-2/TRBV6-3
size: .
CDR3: CASSSATGVGNQPQHF
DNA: TGTGCCAGCAGTTCCGCGACAGGGGTTGGCAATCAGCCCCAGCATTTT

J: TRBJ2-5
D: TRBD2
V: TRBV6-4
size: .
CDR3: CASSPSGGASETQYF
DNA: TGTGCCAGCAGTCCTAGCGGGGGGGCGAGTGAGACCCAGTACTTC

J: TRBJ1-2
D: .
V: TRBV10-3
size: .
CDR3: CAISESREGLRGYTF
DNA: TGTGCCATCAGTGAGTCTCGGGAAGGGCTACGGGGCTACACCTTC

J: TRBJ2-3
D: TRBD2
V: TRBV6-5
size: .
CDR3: CASSFSGFSTDTQYF
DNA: TGTGCCAGCAGTTTTAGCGGGTTTAGCACAGATACGCAGTATTTT

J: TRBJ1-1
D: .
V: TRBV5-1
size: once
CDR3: CASSLEQGNTEAFF
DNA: TGCGCCAGCAGCTTGGAACAGGGCAACACTGAAGCTTTCTTT

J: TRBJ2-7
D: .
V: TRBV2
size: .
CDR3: CASSRDRSGEQYF
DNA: TGTGCCAGCAGCAGAGACAGGTCCGGCGAGCAGTACTTC

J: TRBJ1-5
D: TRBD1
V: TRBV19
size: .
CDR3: CASTRDRERDQPQHF
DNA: TGTGCCAGTACCCGGGACAGGGAGAGGGATCAGCCCCAGCATTTT